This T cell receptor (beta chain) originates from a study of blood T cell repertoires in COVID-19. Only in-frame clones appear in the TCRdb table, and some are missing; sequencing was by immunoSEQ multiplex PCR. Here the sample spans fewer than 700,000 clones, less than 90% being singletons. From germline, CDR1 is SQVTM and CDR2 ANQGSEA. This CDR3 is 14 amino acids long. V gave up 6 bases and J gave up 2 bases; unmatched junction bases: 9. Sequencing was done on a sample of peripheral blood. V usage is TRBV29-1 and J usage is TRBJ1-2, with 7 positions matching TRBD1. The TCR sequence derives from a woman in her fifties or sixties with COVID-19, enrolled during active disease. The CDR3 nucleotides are TGCAGCGTCGGCGGGGACAGCCAAAACTATGGCTACACCTTC. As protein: CSVGGDSQNYGYTF.